This T cell receptor (beta chain) appears in the sequencing data of a study of OX40 agonist ivuxolimab in advanced cancers. Background on the study: The patients received ivuxolimab by intravenous route every 2 weeks at 0.01 to 10 mg/kg. Partial responses were achieved by three patients, of whom one had hepatocellular carcinoma and two had cutaneous melanoma. The eligibility criteria allowed prior anti-PD-1, anti-PD-L1 or anti-CTLA-4 therapy, and 40% had some.

General observations from the study: Some of the nonresponding patients also showed low levels of normalized T-cell clonal expansion.

The assay was immunoSEQ multiplex PCR, and TCRdb's table has in-frame clones only and misses some. The sample holds about 50,000 clones, around 90% seen once. Trimming stripped 5 bases from V and 5 bases from J, with 12 bases between. The germline V gene encodes CDR1 GTSNPN and CDR2 SVGIG (reference sequence). The CDR3 runs to 12 residues. Details on this clone: The antigen is not known.

The sequences come from CD4+ or CD8+ T cells sorted from blood, collected in a trial of the OX40 agonist ivuxolimab. This receptor was identified in an adult with an advanced solid tumor such as melanoma, head and neck, liver or kidney cancer. This sequence joins TRBV30 and TRBJ2-5; possible D gene TRBD2, 7 bases. CDR3 amino acids: CAWGGGGETQYF. CDR3 in DNA: TGTGCCTGGGGAGGGGGGGGTGAGACCCAGTACTTC. The whole variable domain, filled in from reference TRBV30 and TRBJ2-5, reads SQTIHQWPATLVQPVGSPLSLECTVEGTSNPNLYWYRQAAGRGLQLLFYSVGIGQISSEVPQNLSASRPQDRQFILSSKKLLLSDSGFYLCAWGGGGETQYFGPGTRLLVL.